Included here is one T cell receptor beta chain sequence, with context. This entry comes from a study of blood T cell repertoires in COVID-19. Study at large: Donors in the United States, Italy and Spain gave samples during acute or convalescent COVID-19.

CDR1 KGHDR and CDR2 SFDVKD come from the germline V gene. V gave up 4 bases and J gave up 6 bases; unmatched junction bases: 4. The CDR3 extends over 15 amino acids. Authors' processing steps: By means of reference gene primer amplification, nucleated cell counts were estimated. Clones were read by immunoSEQ multiplex PCR, and TCRdb kept only the in-frame ones, dropping some. V, J and clone size were drawn from that table, and D and trimming were deduced from the DNA. The sample has about 160,000 clones, 70% to 90% seen once. Specimen: peripheral blood. The rearrangement uses TRBV24-1 and TRBJ2-2; 10 bases fit TRBD2. The clonotype originates from a man aged 70 or older with acute or convalescent COVID-19. CDR3 nucleotides: TGTGCCACCAGTGAAAGGACTAGCGGCGCCGGGGAGCTGTTTTTT. Translated: CATSERTSGAGELFF.